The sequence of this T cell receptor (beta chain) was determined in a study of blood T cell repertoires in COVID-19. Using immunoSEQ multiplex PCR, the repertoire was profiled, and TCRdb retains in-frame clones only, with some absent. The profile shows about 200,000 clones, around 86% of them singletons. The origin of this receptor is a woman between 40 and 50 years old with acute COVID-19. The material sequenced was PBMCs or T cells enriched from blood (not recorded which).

CDR3 sequence: CASSYSNLGAGGYTF. The CDR3 coding sequence is TGTGCCAGCAGTTACTCGAACTTGGGGGCAGGTGGCTACACCTTC. This chain connects TRBV6-2 or TRBV6-3 to TRBJ1-2, with D perhaps matching TRBD1 (6 bases). The V and J ends lost 0 bases and 7 bases respectively, with 15 bases between them. The CDR3 spans 15 residues. Germline values: CDR1 MNHEY, CDR2 SVGEGT.